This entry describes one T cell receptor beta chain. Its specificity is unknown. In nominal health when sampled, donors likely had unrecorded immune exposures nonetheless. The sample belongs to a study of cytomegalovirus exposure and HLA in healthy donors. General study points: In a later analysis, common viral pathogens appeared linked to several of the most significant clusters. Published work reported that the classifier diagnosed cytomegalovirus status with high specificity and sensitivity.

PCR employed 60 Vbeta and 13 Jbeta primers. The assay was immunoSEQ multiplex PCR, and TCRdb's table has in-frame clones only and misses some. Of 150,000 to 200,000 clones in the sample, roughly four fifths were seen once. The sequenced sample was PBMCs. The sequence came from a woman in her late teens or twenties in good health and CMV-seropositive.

The CDR3: CASSISGGDEKLFF. In nucleotides, the CDR3 is TGTGCCAGTAGTATATCGGGAGGTGATGAAAAACTGTTTTTT. The V call is TRBV19, the J call TRBJ1-4; no firm D call. This CDR3 has 14 amino acids. The ends were cut back, 2 bases at V and 6 bases at J, with 10 bases in the middle. Germline CDR1 and CDR2: LNHDA and SQIVND (reference sequence).